The 7 T cell receptor beta chains listed next were all sequenced from one sample in a study of radiation and T cells in renal cell carcinoma. Time point here: baseline pretreatment blood. Treatment: 15 Gy SBRT to primary tumor, nephrectomy 4 weeks later. This table comes from immunoSEQ multiplex PCR, and its TCRdb copy is limited to in-frame clones, with some not included. The table has approximately 110,000 clones, approximately 78% seen once; the top ten hold around 3%. Sequencing was performed on blood, taken from a patient whose treatment included radiotherapy and nephrectomy. The receptors stem from a woman aged 60 to 75 with renal cell carcinoma.

The chain carries TRBV28 and TRBJ2-1, with D possibly TRBD1 on 6 matching bases. The germline V gene has CDR1 MDHEN and CDR2 SYDVKM. The V and J ends lost 5 bases and 3 bases respectively, with 11 bases between them. The CDR3 totals 14 residues. The CDR3 region is CASSLQGIYNEQFF. The CDR3 coding sequence is TGTGCCAGCAGTCTCCAGGGGATCTACAATGAGCAGTTCTTC.

The V gene is TRBV10-3, the J gene TRBJ2-1; the match to TRBD1 covers 7 bases. The CDR3 length is 14 residues. Germline V lookup: CDR1 ENHRY, CDR2 SYGVKD. V dropped 9 bases and J dropped 3; count of bases not matched to a gene: 8. CDR3 protein: CAIATGTVYNEQFF. Written as DNA, the CDR3 is TGTGCCATTGCCACCGGGACAGTCTACAATGAGCAGTTCTTC.

To note about this clone: This CDR3 is also generated by other DNA sequences in the sample. V and J are TRBV5-1 and TRBJ2-1, with D possibly TRBD1 on 7 matching bases. CDR1 and CDR2 (germline): SGHRS, YFSETQ. Trimming stripped 0 bases from V and 4 bases from J, with 11 bases between. This CDR3 has 15 amino acids. CDR3 DNA: TGCGCCAGCAGCTTGGGACAGGGAGGTTACAATGAGCAGTTCTTC. It is translated as CASSLGQGGYNEQFF.

The J gene is TRBJ1-1, the V gene TRBV18; 7 bases agree with TRBD1. This CDR3 spans 15 amino acids. V dropped 6 bases and J dropped 0; count of bases not matched to a gene: 7. CDR1 and CDR2 from the germline V gene are KGHSH and LQKENI. The CDR3 DNA reads as TGTGCCAGCTCTCCTGCGGGACAGTTGAACACTGAAGCTTTCTTT. As protein: CASSPAGQLNTEAFF.

The V call is TRBV6-6, the J call TRBJ2-1; D is unclear. The V gene lost 5 bases and the J gene lost 9 bases, with 8 bases spanning the gap. From germline, CDR1 is MNHNY and CDR2 SVGAGI (reference sequence). The CDR3 runs to 11 residues. CDR3 nucleotides: TGTGCCAGCAGTCCAACAAGTGAGCAGTTCTTC. Its translation: CASSPTSEQFF.

The chain joins TRBV7-9 to TRBJ2-7; D gene ambiguous. The CDR3 loop spans 14 amino acids. With 1 base removed from V and 3 bases from J, the gap between germline ends came to 10 bases. CDR1 is SEHNR, CDR2 FQNEAQ, per germline (reference sequence). DNA for the CDR3: TGTGCCAGCAGCTTAGTACAGAACGACTACGAGCAGTACTTC. Translation: CASSLVQNDYEQYF.

J is TRBJ2-3 and V is TRBV28, with a tentative D call TRBD2 (6 bases). The germline V and J ends were trimmed by 2 bases and 0 bases, with 15 bases remaining between them. The CDR3 runs to 17 residues. Germline loops: CDR1 MDHEN, CDR2 SYDVKM. DNA for the CDR3: TGTGCCAGCAGTTTAGGGCCGTCCGGGGGAAGCACAGATACGCAGTATTTT. It codes for CASSLGPSGGSTDTQYF.